This record covers a single TCR beta chain. No cognate antigen has been identified for it. No clone much larger than this one lies a single base away; base qualities are absent. This entry comes from a study of vaccination effects on CD4 cells after COVID-19 (dated 2022 in TCRdb). General notes on the study: In the ViraFEST assay, PBMC were stimulated with viral peptide pools, and antigen-specific CD4+ T cell clonotypes were then identified by expansion using TCR sequencing. Two doses of either the BNT162b2 or the mRNA-1273 mRNA SARS-CoV-2 vaccine were administered to participants. Two million PBMC per well were cultured with approximately 10 ug/ml peptides in IMDM containing 5% human AB serum, 10 IU/ml IL-2 and gentamicin. The study compared SARS-CoV-2 spike-specific CD4+ TCR repertoires before and after mRNA vaccination in COVID-19 convalescent patients and infection-naive vaccine recipients. The full study included around ten COVID-19 convalescent patients and a handful of SARS-CoV-2-naive healthy vaccine recipients. Cultures from other donors in the study were sequenced using the Oncomine TCR Beta short-read assay on an Illumina iSeq 100. Findings and caveats that apply to the study as a whole: Marked clonal contraction was observed in both infection-induced and vaccine-induced clones at late post-vaccination timepoints, consistent with waning T cell responses. In healthy vaccine recipients, vaccine-induced clones were almost all SARS-CoV-2 mono-reactive, with only 1 of 255 cross-reactive with common cold coronaviruses. Only a small number of convalescent patients were included, and no early post-infection timepoints were available, which limited the study.

Receptors were amplified or captured by the immunoSEQ multiplex PCR assay. DNA from the cultured and isolated CD4+ T cells underwent TCR beta CDR3 sequencing. As for the original processing: Non-productive TCR sequences were removed, reads were trimmed to the CDR3 region, and CDR3s of at least 7 amino acids were retained. Antigen-specific clonotypes were identified with the MANAFEST web app by comparing expansion in peptide wells against reference cultures. To count as positive, a clone had to show expansion at FDR<0.05 compared with the reference and with all other wells, an odds ratio above 5, and a frequency above 0.1% in two replicate wells. Clonotypes significantly expanded in SARS-CoV-2 spike wells and in at least one common cold coronavirus spike condition were defined as cross-reactive. Levenshtein distance calculated with the stringdist R package was used to assess CDR3 similarity, and unrooted trees were constructed with ape in R 3.6.1. TCRdb holds this immuneACCESS table with in-frame rearrangements only. Some clones are missing; in checked studies, unresolved V genes explain under half, and the rest has no known cause. V, J and clone size reflect that table, while D and trimming were determined from the DNA. Present in this sample are tens of thousands of clones, roughly 73% of which were seen just once. The leading ten clones occupy around 10% of the sample.

After roughly 11 days of culture, CD4+ T cells were isolated with the EasySep CD4+ T cell isolation kit. The absence of prior SARS-CoV-2 infection in healthy vaccine recipients was confirmed by negative nucleocapsid antibodies before and after vaccination. Half of the culture medium was replaced with fresh IL-2-containing medium on days 3 and 7. Unless otherwise noted, each peptide stimulation condition was cultured in triplicate wells. Using Ficoll-Paque Plus gradient centrifugation, PBMC were separated from whole blood and then either used fresh or cryopreserved at -140C. Genomic DNA was extracted from cultured CD4+ T cells with the QIAamp micro DNA kit. The CDR3, from cysteine to phenylalanine, totals 12 residues. Just CDR3 DNA is preserved here, 36 bases in frame from base 1. A distance of 8 bases separates the germline ends of V and J, which lose 5 bases and 4 bases respectively. The germline V gene gives CDR1 as MNHEY and CDR2 as SVGAGI.

Source: CD4+ T cells from PBMCs cultured without peptide, taken before COVID-19 vaccination. This receptor was taken from a human donor who received a COVID-19 vaccine. The V gene is TRBV6-5 and the J gene is TRBJ1-1; TRBD1 is a possible D gene, resting on 6 matching bases. The base sequence is TGTGCCAGCAGTCAACAGGGCACTGAAGCTTTCTTT. This translates into CASSQQGTEAFF.